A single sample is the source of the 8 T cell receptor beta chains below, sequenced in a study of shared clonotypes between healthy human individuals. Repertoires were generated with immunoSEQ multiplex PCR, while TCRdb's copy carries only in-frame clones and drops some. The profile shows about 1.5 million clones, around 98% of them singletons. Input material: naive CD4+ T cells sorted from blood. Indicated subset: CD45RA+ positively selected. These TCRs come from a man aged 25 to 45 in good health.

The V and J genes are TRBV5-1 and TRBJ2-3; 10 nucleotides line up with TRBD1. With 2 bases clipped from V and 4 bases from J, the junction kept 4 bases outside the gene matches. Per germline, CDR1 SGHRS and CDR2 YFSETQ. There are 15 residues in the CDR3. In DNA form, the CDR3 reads TGCGCCAGCAGCTTACTCGGGACAGGGGCAGATACGCAGTATTTT. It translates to CASSLLGTGADTQYF.

The CDR3 DNA reads TGTGCCAGCAGCCCGACAGGTTTCCTTGAAAAACTGTTTTTT. Translating it yields CASSPTGFLEKLFF. This rearrangement joins TRBV28 to TRBJ1-4, with D possibly TRBD1 on 6 matching bases. The germline V gene has CDR1 MDHEN and CDR2 SYDVKM. The CDR3 is 14 amino acids. V was clipped by 6 bases and J by 7 bases, with 15 bases between them. Complete variable domain (other parts from reference TRBV28 and TRBJ1-4): DVKVTQSSRYLVKRTGEKVFLECVQDMDHENMFWYRQDPGLGLRLIYFSYDVKMKEKGDIPEGYSVSREKKERFSLILESASTNQTSMYLCASSPTGFLEKLFFGSGTQLSVL.

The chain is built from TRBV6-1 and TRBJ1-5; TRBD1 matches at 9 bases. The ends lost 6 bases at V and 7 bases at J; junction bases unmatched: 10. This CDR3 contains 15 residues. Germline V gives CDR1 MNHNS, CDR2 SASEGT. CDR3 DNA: TGTGCCAGCAGGGGGCCGGGACAGGGTGTACAGCCCCAGCATTTT. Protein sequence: CASRGPGQGVQPQHF.

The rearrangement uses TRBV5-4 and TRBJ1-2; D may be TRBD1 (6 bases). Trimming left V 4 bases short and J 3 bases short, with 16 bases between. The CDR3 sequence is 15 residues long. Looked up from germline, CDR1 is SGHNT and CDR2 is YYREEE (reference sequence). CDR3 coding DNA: TGTGCCAGCAGCCTACCCCAGGGGCCCTACTATGGCTACACCTTC. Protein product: CASSLPQGPYYGYTF. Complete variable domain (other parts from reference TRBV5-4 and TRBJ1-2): ETGVTQSPTHLIKTRGQQVTLRCSSQSGHNTVSWYQQALGQGPQFIFQYYREEENGRGNFPPRFSGLQFPNYSSELNVNALELDDSALYLCASSLPQGPYYGYTFGSGTRLTVV.

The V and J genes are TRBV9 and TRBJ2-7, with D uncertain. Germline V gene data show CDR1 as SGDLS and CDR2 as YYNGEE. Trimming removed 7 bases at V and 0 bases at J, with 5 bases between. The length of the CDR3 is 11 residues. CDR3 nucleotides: TGTGCCAGCTTCCCCTCCTACGAGCAGTACTTC. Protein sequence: CASFPSYEQYF. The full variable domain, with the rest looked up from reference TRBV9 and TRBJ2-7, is DSGVTQTPKHLITATGQRVTLRCSPRSGDLSVYWYQQSLDQGLQFLIQYYNGEERAKGNILERFSAQQFPDLHSELNLSSLELGDSALYFCASFPSYEQYFGPGTRLTVT.

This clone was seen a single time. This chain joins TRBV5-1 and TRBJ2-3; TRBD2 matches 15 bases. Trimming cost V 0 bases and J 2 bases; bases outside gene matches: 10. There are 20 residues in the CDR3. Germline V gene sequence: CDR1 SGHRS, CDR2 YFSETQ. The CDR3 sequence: CASSLAGGLAGGPVTDTQYF. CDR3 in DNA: TGCGCCAGCAGCTTGGCGGGCGGACTAGCGGGAGGGCCGGTCACAGATACGCAGTATTTT.

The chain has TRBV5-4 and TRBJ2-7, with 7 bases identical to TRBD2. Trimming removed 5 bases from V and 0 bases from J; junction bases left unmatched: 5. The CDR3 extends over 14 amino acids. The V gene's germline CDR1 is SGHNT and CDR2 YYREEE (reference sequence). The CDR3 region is CASRLRGSSYEQYF. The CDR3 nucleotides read TGTGCCAGCAGACTTCGCGGGAGCTCCTACGAGCAGTACTTC.

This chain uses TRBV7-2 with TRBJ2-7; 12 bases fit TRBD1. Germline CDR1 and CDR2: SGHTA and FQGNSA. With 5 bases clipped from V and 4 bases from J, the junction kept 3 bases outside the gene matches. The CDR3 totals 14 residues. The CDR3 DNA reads TGTGCCAGCAGCCGGGACAGGGGGCAATACGAGCAGTACTTC. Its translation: CASSRDRGQYEQYF.